The sequence of this TCR beta chain was determined in a study of blood T cells in healthy people across ages. A second PCR, run for about 7 to 11 cycles, used a sample-barcoded 5' primer plus a J-beta primer mix. Every sample gave at least 2.5 million paired-end reads containing CDR3. TCRdb fed the 5' RACE reads into MiXCR, producing one record per CDR3 protein. The sample includes over a million distinct CDR3 sequences, approximately 25% of them seen just once. Note on this clonotype: What it recognizes is unknown.

The CDR3 spans 15 residues. Trimming shortened V by 7 bases and J by 4 bases, and 19 bases separated the two germline ends. The germline CDR1 and CDR2 sequences are SNHLY and FYNNEI. Findings and caveats of the study: A roughly linear fall in TCR beta diversity per million T cells was seen with increasing age.

Separately, the same data were catalogued under a study of T cells of mothers and their children. That investigation notes: The cDNA synthesis received all extracted RNA, at about 1.6 ug per 15 ul. During the second PCR, the M1S primer introduced sample barcodes along with 2-4 random nucleotides.

Sequencing was done on a sample of blood. The sequence was collected from a girl aged 2-9 years in good health. The chain combines TRBV2 with TRBJ1-2; a weak D match, TRBD1 (5 bases). CDR3 nucleotide sequence: TGTGCCAGCATAAGCACCGGGACGCATAGCTATGGCTACACCTTC. It is translated as CASISTGTHSYGYTF.